Shown below are 14 T cell receptor beta chains from a single sample sequenced in a study of T cells in Graves' hyperthyroidism and ophthalmopathy (dated by TCRdb to 2018 to 2020). The library came from multiplex PCR. Sequencing used an Illumina HiSeq 2000. The TCR beta CDR3 regions were amplified from the RNA transcripts. A first-round RT-PCR of the TCR CDR3 used the HTBI primer set with the Qiagen OneStep RT-PCR kit. TCRdb reworked the public reads: Q25 trimming with fastp, MiXCR clone assembly, productive beta chains retained. Each CDR3 protein gets just one entry, which takes the most common genes and DNA from the rows behind it. The sample records 350,000 to 400,000 distinct CDR3 sequences, 15% of which are singletons. Clones ranked in the top ten supply over 25% of the sample. Sequenced sample: blood. The source is a woman younger than 45 with Graves' hyperthyroidism.

V gene TRBV7-2 combines with J gene TRBJ2-1; 8 bases line up with TRBD2. With V trimmed by 4 bases and J by 5 bases, 7 bases remained unmatched. This CDR3 spans 15 amino acids. Germline CDR1 SGHTA, CDR2 FQGNSA. The CDR3 reads CASSSLAGRHNEQFF. CDR3 in DNA: TGTGCCAGCAGCTCTTTAGCGGGACGACACAATGAGCAGTTCTTC.

A few counts support this clonotype. The gene calls are TRBV7-9 and TRBJ2-3, with D perhaps matching TRBD2 (5 bases). The CDR3 contains 17 residues. Between the trimmed V and J ends, which lost 3 bases and 1 base, there was a span of 17 bases. Germline V CDR1 and CDR2: SEHNR, FQNEAQ (reference sequence). The CDR3 region has the DNA TGTGCCAGCAGCTTGACGGGATATGGCTTGGGCACAGATACGCAGTATTTT. Residues: CASSLTGYGLGTDTQYF.

This chain joins TRBV5-1 and TRBJ2-1, with 8 nucleotides matching TRBD1. The CDR3 sequence is 17 residues long. Germline lookup yields CDR1 SGHRS and CDR2 YFSETQ. V gave up 0 bases and J gave up 9 bases; unmatched junction bases: 14. This CDR3 reads CASSLEVGAGGRSEQFF. The CDR3 nucleotides are TGCGCCAGCAGCTTGGAGGTCGGTGCAGGGGGCCGGAGTGAGCAGTTCTTC.

This clonotype was seen more than once but under ten times. The chain is built from TRBV7-9 and TRBJ2-2; unclear D gene. The CDR3 is 17 amino acids. The V end was cut by 3 bases, the J end by 3 bases, with 17 bases between. Germline V gene data show CDR1 as SEHNR and CDR2 as FQNEAQ (reference sequence). CDR3 protein: CASSFPAGLDHTGELFF. For the CDR3, the DNA is TGTGCCAGCAGCTTCCCCGCCGGATTAGACCACACCGGGGAGCTGTTTTTT.

The rearrangement uses TRBV3-1 and TRBJ2-1, with 9 bases aligning to TRBD1. This CDR3 has 15 amino acids. Germline V lookup: CDR1 LGHDT, CDR2 YNNKEL (reference sequence). V gave up 3 bases and J gave up 8 bases; unmatched junction bases: 8. The CDR3 loop reads CASSHPGQGVDEQFF. CDR3 DNA: TGTGCCAGCAGCCACCCGGGACAGGGTGTGGATGAGCAGTTCTTC.

This clonotype was recorded at least ten times. V usage is TRBV28 and J usage is TRBJ1-1; D is unresolved. V dropped 2 bases and J dropped 0 bases, with 10 bases sitting between them. The CDR3 has 15 residues. In germline, CDR1 is MDHEN, CDR2 SYDVKM. The CDR3, as DNA: TGTGCCAGCAGTTTAGTGACGGAGGTGAACACTGAAGCTTTCTTT. This encodes CASSLVTEVNTEAFF. Looking up the rest from reference TRBV28 and TRBJ1-1 gives the full variable domain: DVKVTQSSRYLVKRTGEKVFLECVQDMDHENMFWYRQDPGLGLRLIYFSYDVKMKEKGDIPEGYSVSREKKERFSLILESASTNQTSMYLCASSLVTEVNTEAFFGQGTRLTVV.

At least ten counts were recorded for this clonotype. The chain couples TRBV5-1 to TRBJ1-1; maybe TRBD1 (5 bases). Germline V gives CDR1 SGHRS, CDR2 YFSETQ. The V gene lost 0 bases and the J gene lost 4 bases, with 10 bases spanning the gap. This CDR3 is built from 14 residues. The CDR3 sequence: CASSLASGGTEAFF. The CDR3 DNA follows: TGCGCCAGCAGCTTGGCATCCGGGGGCACTGAAGCTTTCTTT.

The chain recombines TRBV20-1 with TRBJ2-7; D is possibly TRBD1 or TRBD2 (6 bases each). CDR3 length equals 13 residues. Germline V CDR1 and CDR2: DFQATT, SNEGSKA (reference sequence). Trimming pared 6 bases from V and 2 bases from J, leaving 14 bases between. Here the CDR3 reads CSAGGVYPYEQYF. DNA of the CDR3: TGCAGTGCGGGGGGCGTATACCCCTACGAGCAGTACTTC.

This clonotype has more than one count but fewer than ten. The rearrangement links TRBV20-1 to TRBJ2-7; no reliable D call. V lost 5 bases and J lost 6, with 17 bases in between. Looked up from germline, CDR1 is DFQATT and CDR2 is SNEGSKA (reference sequence). The CDR3 has 13 residues. The CDR3 region has the DNA TGCAGTGCTCCACCCCTCCTCCGGGTCGAGCAGTACTTC. It translates to CSAPPLLRVEQYF.

The sample holds many counts of this clonotype. This sequence joins TRBV20-1 and TRBJ2-1, with 7 nucleotides matching TRBD2. The trim removed 0 bases at V and 2 bases at J, leaving 10 bases unmatched. This CDR3 region has 17 residues. Germline V gives CDR1 DFQATT, CDR2 SNEGSKA (reference sequence). CDR3 nucleotides: TGCAGTGCTAGAGAACCCGGGGCGGGAGCTACCTACAATGAGCAGTTCTTC. This gives the protein CSAREPGAGATYNEQFF.

The V and J genes are TRBV30 and TRBJ2-5, with D perhaps matching TRBD2 (6 bases). Trimming pared 2 bases from V and 4 bases from J, leaving 20 bases between. The CDR3 covers 16 residues. The germline CDR1 and CDR2 sequences are GTSNPN and SVGIG (reference sequence). The CDR3 protein is CAWSSGGIRIRETQYF. In DNA, the CDR3 is TGTGCCTGGAGTTCCGGCGGGATTAGGATACGAGAGACCCAGTACTTC.

The rearrangement uses TRBV6-2 or TRBV6-3 and TRBJ2-5; D unclear. Germline lookup yields CDR1 MNHEY and CDR2 SVGEGT. V lost 4 bases and J lost 3, with 12 bases in between. This CDR3 contains 14 residues. The chain's CDR3 is CASSSKKLKETQYF. In DNA form, the CDR3 reads TGTGCCAGCAGTTCTAAGAAACTTAAAGAGACCCAGTACTTC.

In its sample, this clonotype was seen a few times. The CDR3 DNA sequence: TGTGCCAGCAGTAGGACCGGCATAAGCTATGGCTACACCTTC. Residues: CASSRTGISYGYTF. This rearrangement joins TRBV25-1 to TRBJ1-2, with D hard to call. Trimming took 5 bases from V and 4 from J, leaving 14 bases between them. This CDR3 spans 14 amino acids. The germline CDR1 and CDR2 sequences are MGHDK and SYGVNS.

The chain links TRBV4-1 to TRBJ2-7; D remains ambiguous. This CDR3 region has 15 residues. V shed 5 bases and J shed 2 bases, with 16 bases lying between them. CDR1 is MGHRA and CDR2 is YSYEKL in the germline V gene. The CDR3 loop is CASSFRSSPPYEQYF. The CDR3 region has the DNA TGCGCCAGCAGCTTCCGCAGTAGTCCCCCCTACGAGCAGTACTTC.